This T cell receptor beta chain was recorded in a study of cytomegalovirus exposure and HLA in healthy donors. Whole-study context: Counted in an early data release were 65 million to 100 million unique TCRs from HLA-typed donors.

PCR amplification relied on 60 Vbeta primers (plus 13 Jbeta primers). Assay used: immunoSEQ multiplex PCR; TCRdb lists only in-frame clones, some missing. Recorded for this sample: over 65,000 clones. V was shortened by 5 bases and J by 7 bases, with 11 bases between the two germline ends. Germline CDR1 and CDR2: DFQATT and SNEGSKA (reference sequence). The CDR3 sequence is 11 residues long. Sequenced sample: PBMCs. The genes are TRBV20-1 and TRBJ1-2, with D tentatively TRBD1 (6 bases). The clonotype was recovered from a woman aged 30 to 39 in good health and CMV-seronegative. This chain's CDR3 is CSAGGGGGYTF. DNA of the CDR3: TGCAGTGCTGGAGGGGGGGGTGGCTACACCTTC.